This T cell receptor beta chain was documented in a study of response to subunit inactivated influenza vaccine. Germline V lookup: CDR1 SGHRS, CDR2 YFSETQ. Trimming took 4 bases from V and 5 from J; bases not matched to a gene: 8. This CDR3 contains 14 residues. TCRdb fed the RT-PCR reads into MiXCR, producing one record per CDR3 protein. The sample includes about 540,000 distinct CDR3 sequences, 20% to 25% of them seen just once. These data were also reused for a study on T cells expressing NK-cell markers. This second report adds: Synthesis of TCR beta cDNA relied on 5'RACE template switching carrying UMIs. Seven donors tested HCMV-seropositive and one tested seronegative among the eight sequenced.

The sequence was collected from a middle-aged man who received an inactivated influenza vaccine. Material: CD4+ T cells sorted from PBMCs, obtained less than 13 days after vaccination. The chain combines TRBV5-1 with TRBJ2-7; 8 nucleotides align to TRBD1. CDR3 bases: TGCGCCAGCAGCGTGGCCCAGACAGGGGACGAGCAGTACTTC. Protein: CASSVAQTGDEQYF.